This TCR beta chain was documented in a study of cytomegalovirus exposure and HLA in healthy donors (dated by TCRdb to 2016 to 2017). A note on the overall study: According to an earlier analysis of several hundred of the donors, about 170 million T cells yielded over 90 million unique TCR beta sequences and roughly 280 Gb of sequence data. A separate validation cohort of roughly 110 different subjects was used in addition to the approximately 610-subject first cohort. In the later analysis, no new phenotypic data were used to find candidate immune exposures; instead, reliance was placed on TCR beta sequences and their occurrence across donors. An earlier analysis of around 580 of the donors used high-throughput TCR beta sequencing to judge whether each TCR beta V gene segment behaved as functional or pseudogenic. An early release that covered 640 HLA-typed donors contained approximately 300 gigabases of sequencing data and tens of millions of unique TCR sequences. In a later analysis, previously published TCR beta repertoires from about 640 donors were re-analyzed and high-resolution HLA genotyping was added so that TCR occurrence patterns could be studied. The study aimed to test whether cataloging public T cell receptors could reveal signatures of past pathogen exposure. Roughly 5 DR-DQ haplotypes were treated as single units for association and clustering because of strong linkage in the cohort. The study profiled the T cell repertoires of hundreds of subjects by immunosequencing and related them to cytomegalovirus serostatus. All discovery cohort repertoires had been generated using a single sequencing platform. Among some 400 genotyped donors of the cohort, an average of approximately 240,000 unique TCR beta nucleotide sequences was sequenced per donor, of which approximately 18% were non-productive. The number of typed donors differed by locus: roughly 629-630 for A, B, C, DRB1 and DQB1; approximately 520 for DQA1; 606 for DPA1; and about 470 for DPB1. The study combined high-throughput TCR immunosequencing, statistical association of individual TCRs with disease status, and machine learning to predict cytomegalovirus infection status. In a later genetic analysis, genome-wide SNP genotypes for about 65% of the roughly 670 donors were used, and that subset was treated as a discovery cohort. The genetic ancestry cluster associated with self-reported Caucasian donors included about 84% of the roughly 390 genotyped donors. Both class I and class II loci were covered by HLA typing, at four-digit resolution. Alongside the repertoire data, information on donor age, sex, ethnicity and CMV serostatus was compiled. Paper-wide results and their limitations: Specific HLA alleles were associated with 15,000 to 20,000 TCR beta sequences at a false discovery rate of 0.05 in a later analysis. A group of highly shared sequence variants was considered likely to be a technical artifact of the sequencing pipeline. V-gene and J-gene trimming of TCR beta chains was associated with a missense DCLRE1C variant in a later genetic analysis, and the association was replicated in an independent cohort. In both the original and validation cohorts, the classifier was reported to diagnose cytomegalovirus status with high specificity and sensitivity. Three of the identified cytomegalovirus-associated TCR beta chains were confirmed in vitro to be specific for cytomegalovirus antigens. The only immune exposure information available for the cohort was CMV serostatus. In a later analysis, several top co-occurrence clusters were reported to appear linked to parvovirus B19, influenza, CMV and Epstein-Barr virus. An earlier analysis of approximately 570 of the donors showed that most TCR beta V segments appeared in productive rearrangements either about 87% or about 30% of the time, which broadly matched IMGT annotations. This cohort had only TCR beta chains sequenced, and the lack of alpha or paired-chain data limited which features could be detected. In a later analysis, TCR association rates were found to vary across HLA loci, with the most associated TCRs seen for DRB1 alleles and the fewest for HLA-C alleles. A further reported finding was that TCR beta sequences accurately predicted the HLA-A and HLA-B alleles for most subjects in the first cohort. In a later genetic analysis, fewer N-insertions in productive TCRs were reported among donors in an Asian-associated ancestry cluster than the approximately 710-donor mean. Correlated functional status among segregating V segments might reflect linkage disequilibrium, but an unknown experimental factor could not be ruled out. A later analysis found that most CMV-associated TCR beta chains appeared HLA-restricted, with HLA associations seemingly driven largely by CMV exposure. Compared with equally common non-associated chains, HLA-associated TCR beta chains in a later analysis were more clonally expanded and had lower generation probabilities. Because HLA typing was missing for some donors at each locus, association tests included only the typed subset. Presence/absence analyses assumed roughly uniform sequencing depth across donors, an assumption that may not hold. Because counts were too low, roughly 16 rarely observed V segments, including chromosome 9 orphons, were left out of the earlier analysis of several hundred of the donors. Assigning TCR associations to individual alleles was difficult when HLA alleles, especially DR and DQ, strongly co-occurred. The authors suggested that the approach could potentially be extended to other disease states and immunological phenotypes. A total of 150 or so TCR beta chains were listed by the study as associated with cytomegalovirus. Most TCR sequences were observed very rarely across donors, whereas some public TCRs were present in many individuals.

The library was made by the immunoSEQ multiplex PCR assay. For the multiplex PCR, a mixture combining 60 forward primers for TCR Vbeta segments and 13 reverse primers for TCR Jbeta segments was used. Amplification of the CDR3 region of rearranged TCR beta genes was performed with a multiplex PCR assay on genomic DNA. Amplified TCR beta libraries were sequenced as 87-base-pair reads on the Illumina HiSeq System. Concerning the study's data processing: A later analysis counted about 80 million unique TCR beta chains across the 700 or so repertoires, and roughly 10 million of these chains were shared by at least two donors. Raw reads were error-corrected and collapsed into unique sequences with a nearest-neighbor algorithm that merged closely related sequences to remove PCR and sequencing errors. To assign V, D and J gene segments, CDR3 sequences were aligned to IMGT reference sequences. For a sequence to be retained, a match of at least six nucleotides was required to both a V gene segment and a J gene segment. Rearrangements were classified as productive when the CDR3 lacked stop codons and remained in frame with V and J, and all other rearrangements were classified as non-productive. CDR3 was defined according to IMGT convention as the region running from the second conserved V-encoded cysteine to the conserved J-encoded phenylalanine. Sequences without an unambiguous match to a single V gene segment were excluded from the earlier analysis of about 600 of the donors. An earlier analysis of several hundred of the donors classified V segments as functional when productive rearrangements were above 56.7% and as segregating when the standard deviation between donors was above 5%. A statistical classification framework was built for diagnosing cytomegalovirus status from the catalog of TCR beta chain sequences. A later analysis assigned V and J genes by comparing TCR nucleotide sequences with IMGT/GENE-DB human TR gene sequences. Using the TCRdist pipeline, a later analysis assigned CDR3 sequences along with most-parsimonious VDJ recombination scenarios. A later analysis defined each TCR beta chain by its CDR3 amino acid sequence plus V-gene family, and excluded reads lacking a unique V-gene family. In a later analysis, 450 to 600 highly shared, low-generation-probability nucleotide sequences were removed to address suspected cross-contamination and a sequencing artifact. A later analysis calculated a clonal expansion index for each public chain from normalized within-repertoire ranks of inferred template counts. In a later analysis, generation probabilities were computed with a VDJ recombination model fitted to out-of-frame rearrangements, and the resulting probabilities were checked against IGoR. In a later analysis, hypergeometric tests were used to score TCR-TCR, TCR-HLA and TCR-CMV co-occurrence, with a repertoire-size bias correction applied to TCR pairs. In a later analysis, false discovery rates were estimated by permuting HLA or CMV assignments 20 times. A later analysis grouped co-occurring TCRs with DBSCAN, adding TCRdist sequence similarity when clustering within HLA-allele-positive subsets. Repertoires with fewer than 30,000 or more than 120,000 public chains were left out of co-occurrence clustering, as were a handful of repertoires with anomalous nucleotide sharing. TCRdb took over this immuneACCESS table, retaining in-frame rearrangements with V and J assigned. Such tables are incomplete; in checked studies, under half of the missing clones stem from an unresolved V gene, and the remainder is unexplained. V, J and clone size are taken as reported in that table, and D and trimming were inferred from the DNA itself. The sample has 180,000 or so clones on record, 78% of them singletons. The top ten clonotypes cover roughly 3% of the sample.

Regarding this clone: Its antigen remains unidentified. Qualities for individual bases were not recorded, and no much larger clone is one base off.

The cohort consisted of 650 to 850 healthy bone marrow donors. At the time of sampling, all cohort members were nominally healthy, though unrecorded immune exposures were likely present. The donor was CMV seronegative and was included in the group of several hundred seronegative cohort members. Every donor gave a peripheral blood sample, and the peripheral blood mononuclear cells from that sample were used for TCR beta sequencing. The Qiagen DNeasy Blood Extraction Kit was used to extract genomic DNA from the blood cell samples. The receptor was isolated from a female donor in good health and CMV-seronegative. Sequencing was performed on PBMCs.

The CDR3: CASNGEYGYTF. The DNA sequence is given as TGTGCCAGCAACGGAGAGTATGGCTACACCTTC. The sequence links TRBV28 to TRBJ1-2; the D gene cannot be named for sure. The CDR3 numbers 11 residues from cysteine through phenylalanine. Here the CDR3 DNA is all that survives: 33 bases in frame from base 1. V and J lose 7 bases and 5 bases, and a span of 8 bases separates them. From the germline V gene, CDR1 is MDHEN and CDR2 is SYDVKM.